This T cell receptor beta chain was sequenced during a study of shared clonotypes between healthy human individuals. J gave up 4 bases and V 1 base, and 6 bases lay outside the gene matches. From germline, CDR1 is SGHDN and CDR2 FVKESK. The CDR3 is 16 residues long. In the original workflow: ImmunoSEQ output lacked quality scores and full-length reads, limiting matched filtering. Sequenced by immunoSEQ multiplex PCR; TCRdb stores in-frame clones only, minus some. The V and J calls and clone size were taken over from that table, and D and trimming were inferred from the DNA. The sample carries approximately 1,500,000 clones, 95% to 99% recorded once.

This sequence originates from a man under 40 in good health. Material: naive CD4+ T cells sorted from blood. The subset here: CD45RA+ positively selected. V and J are TRBV14 and TRBJ2-1, with TRBD2 matching over 8 bases. The CDR3 region is CASSQVAGRGYNEQFF. The CDR3, as DNA: TGTGCCAGCAGCCAAGTAGCCGGGAGGGGGTACAATGAGCAGTTCTTC.